This is a list of T cell receptor beta chains from one sample in a study of shared clonotypes between healthy human individuals. Clones were read by immunoSEQ multiplex PCR, and TCRdb kept only the in-frame ones, dropping some. The table lists roughly 1,600,000 clones, approximately 98.5% of them singletons. Material: naive CD4+ T cells sorted from blood. All receptors derive from a man aged 30-40 years in good health. The CDR3 runs from the conserved cysteine through the conserved F or W. The order of the fields is D gene, clone size, J gene, V gene, CDR3 DNA, CDR3 protein. The D gene is left open where the match is weak. Only part of the rows carry a size: once, few, many, or a class if the clone is expanded.

d_gene: TRBD1; abundance: NA; j_gene: TRBJ2-7; v_gene: TRBV11-2; CDR3nt: TGTGCCAGCAGCTATGACAGGGGGGCCTACGAGCAGTACTTC; CDR3aa: CASSYDRGAYEQYF
d_gene: NA; abundance: NA; j_gene: TRBJ2-1; v_gene: TRBV4-1; CDR3nt: TGCGCCAGCAGCCAAGGTGACAACAGGGAGTCCTCCTACAATGAGCAGTTCTTC; CDR3aa: CASSQGDNRESSYNEQFF
d_gene: NA; abundance: NA; j_gene: TRBJ2-7; v_gene: TRBV14; CDR3nt: TGTGCCAGCAGCCCCCGGGACAGGTTAGCGGGAAGGCCCTACGAGCAGTACTTC; CDR3aa: CASSPRDRLAGRPYEQYF
d_gene: TRBD2; abundance: NA; j_gene: TRBJ2-1; v_gene: TRBV6-5; CDR3nt: TGTGCCAGCAGACCCCTAGCGGGAGCCTACAATGAGCAGTTCTTC; CDR3aa: CASRPLAGAYNEQFF
d_gene: TRBD2; abundance: NA; j_gene: TRBJ2-1; v_gene: TRBV29-1; CDR3nt: TGCAGCGTTCGGACTAGCGGGCGCCCCGACAATGAGCAGTTCTTC; CDR3aa: CSVRTSGRPDNEQFF
d_gene: TRBD1; abundance: NA; j_gene: TRBJ2-7; v_gene: TRBV5-8; CDR3nt: TGTGCCAGCAGCTTGTTTGGGACAGGGACCTACGAGCAGTACTTC; CDR3aa: CASSLFGTGTYEQYF
d_gene: NA; abundance: NA; j_gene: TRBJ2-7; v_gene: TRBV5-1; CDR3nt: TGCGCCAGCAGCCCGGGTGCCGAGTCCTACGAGCAGTACTTC; CDR3aa: CASSPGAESYEQYF
d_gene: NA; abundance: NA; j_gene: TRBJ2-5; v_gene: TRBV29-1; CDR3nt: TGCAGCGTTGTTAGGGCCGGGGAGACCCAGTACTTC; CDR3aa: CSVVRAGETQYF
d_gene: NA; abundance: NA; j_gene: TRBJ2-7; v_gene: TRBV2; CDR3nt: TGTGCCAGCAGTAGGGCAGGGGATATATACGAGCAGTACTTC; CDR3aa: CASSRAGDIYEQYF
d_gene: TRBD1; abundance: NA; j_gene: TRBJ2-7; v_gene: TRBV18; CDR3nt: TGTGCCAGCTCTCCAGAGGACAGGGTCTCCTACGAGCAGTACTTC; CDR3aa: CASSPEDRVSYEQYF
d_gene: TRBD2; abundance: NA; j_gene: TRBJ2-7; v_gene: TRBV6-1; CDR3nt: TGTGCCAGCAGTTCCGGGACTAGCGTCTACGAGCAGTACTTC; CDR3aa: CASSSGTSVYEQYF
d_gene: NA; abundance: NA; j_gene: TRBJ2-5; v_gene: TRBV25-1; CDR3nt: TGTGCCAGCAGTCCCACACAGGGCCTACAAGAGACCCAGTACTTC; CDR3aa: CASSPTQGLQETQYF
d_gene: TRBD1; abundance: NA; j_gene: TRBJ1-1; v_gene: TRBV29-1; CDR3nt: TGCAGCGTTGGGACAGGCACTTACACTGAAGCTTTCTTT; CDR3aa: CSVGTGTYTEAFF
d_gene: NA; abundance: NA; j_gene: TRBJ2-7; v_gene: TRBV1; CDR3nt: TGCACCAGCAGCCAAGAAGAGGCCGGGAGCTCCTACGAGCAGTACTTC; CDR3aa: CTSSQEEAGSSYEQYF
d_gene: NA; abundance: NA; j_gene: TRBJ2-1; v_gene: TRBV29-1; CDR3nt: TGCAGCGTTGCTTTCCGGCTCCACAATGAGCAGTTCTTC; CDR3aa: CSVAFRLHNEQFF
d_gene: TRBD2; abundance: NA; j_gene: TRBJ2-7; v_gene: TRBV6-5; CDR3nt: TGTGCCAGCAGGTACATAGCGGGAACTACCTACGAGCAGTACTTC; CDR3aa: CASRYIAGTTYEQYF
d_gene: NA; abundance: NA; j_gene: TRBJ2-3; v_gene: TRBV29-1; CDR3nt: TGCAGCGCCATAAAGGTTACAGCGGCTAGCGCCATATACTATACGCAGTATTTT; CDR3aa: CSAIKVTAASAIYYTQYF
d_gene: NA; abundance: NA; j_gene: TRBJ2-3; v_gene: TRBV18; CDR3nt: TGTGCCAGCTCACTTGATGGGGGGATCACAGATACGCAGTATTTT; CDR3aa: CASSLDGGITDTQYF
d_gene: NA; abundance: NA; j_gene: TRBJ2-7; v_gene: TRBV7-8; CDR3nt: TGTGCCAGCAGCCCCCTCCACGGGACCTACGAGCAGTACTTC; CDR3aa: CASSPLHGTYEQYF
d_gene: NA; abundance: NA; j_gene: TRBJ2-5; v_gene: TRBV9; CDR3nt: TGTGCCAGCAGCGTAGGCGAGGGGACCCAGTACTTC; CDR3aa: CASSVGEGTQYF
d_gene: TRBD2; abundance: NA; j_gene: TRBJ2-3; v_gene: TRBV5-1; CDR3nt: TGCGCCAGCAGCTTGGCGGTCGGAAGCGGGAGGGCCGGAGATACGCAGTATTTT; CDR3aa: CASSLAVGSGRAGDTQYF
d_gene: NA; abundance: NA; j_gene: TRBJ2-7; v_gene: TRBV10-3; CDR3nt: TGTGCCATCAGTGGCCTGGCCTACGAGCAGTACTTC; CDR3aa: CAISGLAYEQYF
d_gene: NA; abundance: NA; j_gene: TRBJ1-5; v_gene: TRBV7-9; CDR3nt: TGTGCCAGCAGCTTATCCAATCAGCCCCAGCATTTT; CDR3aa: CASSLSNQPQHF
d_gene: NA; abundance: NA; j_gene: TRBJ2-7; v_gene: TRBV9; CDR3nt: TGTGCCAGCAGCGTAGGGGCGGGACCAGGAGGCTACGAGCAGTACTTC; CDR3aa: CASSVGAGPGGYEQYF
d_gene: NA; abundance: NA; j_gene: TRBJ2-3; v_gene: TRBV5-8; CDR3nt: TGTGCCAGCAGCCTAGGGAGCACAGATACGCAGTATTTT; CDR3aa: CASSLGSTDTQYF
d_gene: NA; abundance: NA; j_gene: TRBJ2-1; v_gene: TRBV29-1; CDR3nt: TGCAGCGTTGAAGGACCCTGGGGCAGGGCGAGCTCCTACAATGAGCAGTTCTTC; CDR3aa: CSVEGPWGRASSYNEQFF
d_gene: NA; abundance: once; j_gene: TRBJ2-1; v_gene: TRBV7-9; CDR3nt: TGTGCCAGCAGCTTACTGGGCTCCGGACTCCGAAGGAATGAGCAGTTCTTC; CDR3aa: CASSLLGSGLRRNEQFF
d_gene: NA; abundance: once; j_gene: TRBJ2-7; v_gene: TRBV19; CDR3nt: TGTGCCAGTAGAGGCGGGAACTCCTACGAGCAGTACTTC; CDR3aa: CASRGGNSYEQYF
d_gene: NA; abundance: NA; j_gene: TRBJ1-5; v_gene: TRBV9; CDR3nt: TGTGCCAGCAGCGCTCAAATGGGAAGCAATCAGCCCCAGCATTTT; CDR3aa: CASSAQMGSNQPQHF
d_gene: TRBD1; abundance: once; j_gene: TRBJ1-5; v_gene: TRBV5-6; CDR3nt: TGTGCCAGCAGCTCTGCAGGGGGTACGGGCAATCAGCCCCAGCATTTT; CDR3aa: CASSSAGGTGNQPQHF
d_gene: TRBD2; abundance: NA; j_gene: TRBJ2-1; v_gene: TRBV28; CDR3nt: TGTGCCAGCCGAAAGGGCGGGAGGGCTGTGGATGAGCAGTTCTTC; CDR3aa: CASRKGGRAVDEQFF
d_gene: NA; abundance: NA; j_gene: TRBJ2-6; v_gene: TRBV19; CDR3nt: TGTGCCAGTTTACCCGGGGCTGGGGCCAACGTCCTGACTTTC; CDR3aa: CASLPGAGANVLTF
d_gene: NA; abundance: few; j_gene: TRBJ1-2; v_gene: TRBV30; CDR3nt: TGTGCCTGCCCCAGGGGTAGAAGTGGCTACACCTTC; CDR3aa: CACPRGRSGYTF
d_gene: NA; abundance: NA; j_gene: TRBJ2-5; v_gene: TRBV5-5; CDR3nt: TGTGCCAGCGGTACCCTCGGGGAAGAGACCCAGTACTTC; CDR3aa: CASGTLGEETQYF
d_gene: TRBD1; abundance: NA; j_gene: TRBJ1-2; v_gene: TRBV28; CDR3nt: TGTGCCAGCAGACCAACCTTTGGGACAGGGGGCGGAATGTCGGTCGACTATGGCTACACCTTC; CDR3aa: CASRPTFGTGGGMSVDYGYTF
d_gene: TRBD1; abundance: NA; j_gene: TRBJ1-1; v_gene: TRBV5-1; CDR3nt: TGCGCCAGCAGCCCTGGACAGGCAAGGCCGAACACTGAAGCTTTCTTT; CDR3aa: CASSPGQARPNTEAFF
d_gene: TRBD2; abundance: NA; j_gene: TRBJ2-7; v_gene: TRBV6-6; CDR3nt: TGTGCCAGCAGTTACGCTAGCGGCCCCTACGAGCAGTACTTC; CDR3aa: CASSYASGPYEQYF
d_gene: TRBD1; abundance: NA; j_gene: TRBJ1-5; v_gene: TRBV6-1; CDR3nt: TGTGCCAGCAGCGAAAGGGGGCCATTCTATAGCAATCAGCCCCAGCATTTT; CDR3aa: CASSERGPFYSNQPQHF
d_gene: NA; abundance: NA; j_gene: TRBJ1-3; v_gene: TRBV7-2; CDR3nt: TGTGCCAGCAGCTTAGCGCCGGCCCTCTCTGGAAACACCATATATTTT; CDR3aa: CASSLAPALSGNTIYF
d_gene: TRBD1; abundance: NA; j_gene: TRBJ1-1; v_gene: TRBV2; CDR3nt: TGTGCCAGCAGGGGACAGAGGATGAACACTGAAGCTTTCTTT; CDR3aa: CASRGQRMNTEAFF
d_gene: TRBD2; abundance: NA; j_gene: TRBJ2-3; v_gene: TRBV9; CDR3nt: TGTGCCAGCAGCATGCGCGGGGGGCAGGATACAGATACGCAGTATTTT; CDR3aa: CASSMRGGQDTDTQYF
d_gene: NA; abundance: few; j_gene: TRBJ1-1; v_gene: TRBV29-1; CDR3nt: TGCAGCGGTAAGAACACTGAAGCTTTCTTT; CDR3aa: CSGKNTEAFF
d_gene: NA; abundance: NA; j_gene: TRBJ1-1; v_gene: TRBV7-9; CDR3nt: TGTGCCAGCAGCACCTCCGGACACCCATCCCCAGCTTTCTTT; CDR3aa: CASSTSGHPSPAFF
d_gene: NA; abundance: once; j_gene: TRBJ1-5; v_gene: TRBV27; CDR3nt: TGTGCCAGCAGTTTGGTGGGCCTAAATCAGCCCCAGCATTTT; CDR3aa: CASSLVGLNQPQHF
d_gene: NA; abundance: NA; j_gene: TRBJ2-4; v_gene: TRBV28; CDR3nt: TGTGCCAGCAGTTTAGGGCCCCTCCTCTACTTC; CDR3aa: CASSLGPLLYF
d_gene: NA; abundance: NA; j_gene: TRBJ2-1; v_gene: TRBV6-1; CDR3nt: TGTGCCAGCAGTGACATAGGCTTTGGGGAGCAGTTCTTC; CDR3aa: CASSDIGFGEQFF
d_gene: TRBD2; abundance: once; j_gene: TRBJ2-1; v_gene: TRBV9; CDR3nt: TGTGCCAGCAGCCCAGCTAGCGGGTACCAGTTCTTC; CDR3aa: CASSPASGYQFF
d_gene: NA; abundance: once; j_gene: TRBJ2-7; v_gene: TRBV5-1; CDR3nt: TGCGCCAGCAGCCCGGACACGGGAAGATCCGAGCAGTACTTC; CDR3aa: CASSPDTGRSEQYF
d_gene: NA; abundance: NA; j_gene: TRBJ2-7; v_gene: TRBV19; CDR3nt: TGTTATTGGGGCAGGGGACTCTCCTACGAGCAGTACTTC; CDR3aa: CYWGRGLSYEQYF
d_gene: TRBD2; abundance: once; j_gene: TRBJ2-2; v_gene: TRBV9; CDR3nt: TGTGCCAGCAGCGAACTAGCGGGAGGGGCCGGGGAGCTGTTTTTT; CDR3aa: CASSELAGGAGELFF
d_gene: NA; abundance: NA; j_gene: TRBJ1-2; v_gene: TRBV10-3; CDR3nt: TGTGCCATCAGTGACAGGAATTATGGCTACACCTTC; CDR3aa: CAISDRNYGYTF
d_gene: NA; abundance: NA; j_gene: TRBJ1-4; v_gene: TRBV7-9; CDR3nt: TGTGCCAGCAGCCTTCTAACCGGGACGAGGGATGAAAAACTGTTTTTT; CDR3aa: CASSLLTGTRDEKLFF
d_gene: TRBD1; abundance: NA; j_gene: TRBJ2-7; v_gene: TRBV5-1; CDR3nt: TGCGCCAGCAGCACCGGACAGGGCTACGAGCAGTACTTC; CDR3aa: CASSTGQGYEQYF
d_gene: TRBD2; abundance: NA; j_gene: TRBJ2-1; v_gene: TRBV27; CDR3nt: TGTGCCAGCAGTTCCTCTAGCGGGAGTCTAAACAATGAGCAGTTCTTC; CDR3aa: CASSSSSGSLNNEQFF
d_gene: NA; abundance: NA; j_gene: TRBJ2-5; v_gene: TRBV11-3; CDR3nt: TGTGCCAGCAGCTTGGGTCCAAACCAAGAGACCCAGTACTTC; CDR3aa: CASSLGPNQETQYF
d_gene: NA; abundance: NA; j_gene: TRBJ2-1; v_gene: TRBV18; CDR3nt: TGTGCCAGCTCACCAGTCTCGAGACTAGGGGACAATGAGCAGTTCTTC; CDR3aa: CASSPVSRLGDNEQFF
d_gene: NA; abundance: NA; j_gene: TRBJ1-2; v_gene: TRBV28; CDR3nt: TGTGCCAGCAGTTCTCCGGAACGCTATGGCTACACCTTC; CDR3aa: CASSSPERYGYTF
d_gene: NA; abundance: NA; j_gene: TRBJ2-5; v_gene: TRBV28; CDR3nt: TGTGCCAGCAGATCCGGCCTAGCCCTAGAGACCCAGTACTTC; CDR3aa: CASRSGLALETQYF
d_gene: NA; abundance: NA; j_gene: TRBJ2-7; v_gene: TRBV5-6; CDR3nt: TGTGCCAGCAGCTATGGGACTGTCTACGAGCAGTACTTC; CDR3aa: CASSYGTVYEQYF